These 13 T cell receptor beta chains share one sample of origin, sequenced in a study of blood T cell repertoires in COVID-19. Using immunoSEQ multiplex PCR, the repertoire was profiled, and TCRdb retains in-frame clones only, with some absent. Altogether approximately 90,000 clones are present, more than 70% being singletons, with the ten largest covering around 15%. The source material was peripheral blood. Receptors originate from a woman aged 80 or older with acute or convalescent COVID-19.

This chain uses TRBV7-2 with TRBJ2-7; possible D gene TRBD2, 7 bases. Germline loops: CDR1 SGHTA, CDR2 FQGNSA. The length of the CDR3 is 14 residues. The V end was cut by 5 bases, the J end by 3 bases, with 14 bases between. The CDR3 region has the DNA TGTGCCAGCAGCCCGGGGGGCGGGGTCTACGAGCAGTACTTC. Amino acids: CASSPGGGVYEQYF.

This clone was detected ten times or more. This chain connects TRBV19 to TRBJ2-3, with TRBD1 matching 11 bases. CDR3 length: 13 amino acids. V shed 7 bases and J 4 bases; nucleotides not matched to a gene: 1. Per the germline V gene, CDR1 is LNHDA and CDR2 is SQIVND (reference sequence). The CDR3 protein is CASTGQGADTQYF. CDR3 nucleotides: TGTGCCAGTACGGGACAGGGGGCAGATACGCAGTATTTT.

J is TRBJ1-5 and V is TRBV2; D unresolved. Between the trimmed V and J ends, which lost 3 bases and 1 base, there was a span of 4 bases. The CDR3 is 13 amino acids. CDR1 is SNHLY, CDR2 FYNNEI, per germline. CDR3 DNA sequence: TGTGCCAGCAGTGACTCCAGCAATCAGCCCCAGCATTTT. It encodes CASSDSSNQPQHF.

This chain connects TRBV7-9 to TRBJ2-7, with TRBD1 identical over 8 bases. Trimming took 1 base from V and 4 from J; bases not matched to a gene: 3. The CDR3 is 14 amino acids. CDR1 SEHNR and CDR2 FQNEAQ come from the germline V gene (reference sequence). In DNA form, the CDR3 reads TGTGCCAGCAGCTTAGAACAGGGGGTATACGAGCAGTACTTC. This translates into CASSLEQGVYEQYF.

J is TRBJ1-1 and V is TRBV4-3; weak D call: TRBD1 (5 bases). Trimming pared 4 bases from V and 5 bases from J, leaving 14 bases between. The CDR3 is 14 amino acids. The germline gives CDR1 LGHNA, CDR2 YSLEER. CDR3 coding DNA: TGCGCCAGCAGCCCTACTATGGGACTGACTGAAGCTTTCTTT. Translated: CASSPTMGLTEAFF.

The chain links TRBV5-1 to TRBJ1-1; 9 nucleotides agree with TRBD1. The CDR3 loop spans 15 amino acids. Germline values: CDR1 SGHRS, CDR2 YFSETQ. J was trimmed by 5 bases and V by 0 bases; bases with no gene match: 5. In DNA form, the CDR3 reads TGCGCCAGCAGCTTGGAAACAGGGGGCCGGACTGAAGCTTTCTTT. This gives the protein CASSLETGGRTEAFF.

This chain connects TRBV4-2 to TRBJ2-3, with D tentatively TRBD2 (6 bases). Germline lookup yields CDR1 LGHNA and CDR2 YNFKEQ. V was shortened by 3 bases and J by 7 bases, with 14 bases between the two germline ends. There are 14 residues in the CDR3. CDR3 nucleotides: TGTGCCAGCAGCCAGGGACTCGATGCATATACGCAGTATTTT. It yields the protein CASSQGLDAYTQYF.

The chain is built from TRBV4-2 and TRBJ1-5, with 12 nucleotides matching TRBD1. Trimming removed 1 base from V and 5 bases from J; junction bases left unmatched: 6. Germline V gives CDR1 LGHNA, CDR2 YNFKEQ. CDR3 length: 17 amino acids. The CDR3 loop reads CASSQVGTGGRDQPQHF. The CDR3 DNA is TGTGCCAGCAGCCAAGTTGGGACAGGGGGCCGAGATCAGCCCCAGCATTTT.

V usage is TRBV30 and J usage is TRBJ1-1; 7 bases line up with TRBD1. This CDR3 is built from 14 residues. V shed 0 bases and J 5 bases; nucleotides not matched to a gene: 6. Germline V gives CDR1 GTSNPN, CDR2 SVGIG (reference sequence). The DNA of the CDR3 is TGTGCCTGGAGTGTAGGCAGGGGGGAAACTGAAGCTTTCTTT. Translated, it gives CAWSVGRGETEAFF.

The chain recombines TRBV30 with TRBJ1-5; 10 nucleotides match TRBD1. This CDR3 has 15 amino acids. Germline trimming cut 0 bases from V and 4 bases from J; bases unmatched to any gene: 3. CDR1 GTSNPN and CDR2 SVGIG come from the germline V gene (reference sequence). In DNA, the CDR3 is TGTGCCTGGAGTGTAGAGGACAGGGGGAATCAGCCCCAGCATTTT. Its protein is CAWSVEDRGNQPQHF.

V and J are TRBV6-5 and TRBJ2-3; D gene unclear. CDR3 length: 11 amino acids. CDR1 is MNHEY and CDR2 is SVGAGI in the germline V gene. V was pared by 7 bases and J by 7 bases, with 9 bases between. CDR3 amino acids: CASTGRNTQYF. CDR3 nucleotide sequence: TGTGCCAGCACAGGAAGGAATACGCAGTATTTT.

This chain connects TRBV27 to TRBJ1-2; 10 positions match TRBD1. This CDR3 has 15 residues. With 4 bases clipped from V and 8 bases from J, the junction kept 10 bases outside the gene matches. Germline CDR1 MNHEY, CDR2 SMNVEV (reference sequence). CDR3 loop: CASSSWTGGLSGYTF. DNA for the CDR3: TGTGCCAGCAGTTCCTGGACAGGGGGACTGTCAGGCTACACCTTC.

In nucleotides, the CDR3 is TGTGCCAGCAGTTCCGTTGACAGGGGAGCGGAAAAACTGTTTTTT. Protein: CASSSVDRGAEKLFF. The chain carries TRBV6-2 or TRBV6-3 and TRBJ1-4; the match to TRBD1 covers 8 bases. Germline V gene sequence: CDR1 MNHEY, CDR2 SVGEGT. This CDR3 is built from 15 residues. V was clipped by 4 bases and J by 8 bases; unmatched bases: 9.